The 5 T cell receptor beta chains below all came from one sample that was sequenced in a study of blood T cell repertoires in COVID-19. Sequencing was performed with immunoSEQ multiplex PCR; in TCRdb, only in-frame clones are kept and a portion is missing. The sample records approximately 120,000 clones, 80% being singletons. The material sequenced was peripheral blood. These receptors were obtained from a human donor in a cohort sampled during active or convalescent COVID-19.

The V and J genes are TRBV28 and TRBJ1-4, with TRBD1 matching 10 bases. The CDR3 runs 16 residues. The V segment lost 6 bases and the J segment 4 bases; nucleotides outside the gene matches: 8. Germline loops: CDR1 MDHEN, CDR2 SYDVKM. Here the CDR3 DNA reads TGTGCCAGCAGCTCCGACAGGGGGCGAAGTAATGAAAAACTGTTTTTT. Translation: CASSSDRGRSNEKLFF.

The chain couples TRBV7-9 to TRBJ1-1; tentative D call: TRBD1 (5 bases). The ends were cut back, 1 base at V and 5 bases at J, with 11 bases in the middle. The length of the CDR3 is 14 residues. CDR1 and CDR2 (germline): SEHNR, FQNEAQ (reference sequence). Written as DNA, the CDR3 is TGTGCCAGCAGCTTAGGGACAATTGCGACTGAAGCTTTCTTT. As protein: CASSLGTIATEAFF.

The J gene is TRBJ1-3, the V gene TRBV5-1, with D unresolved. This CDR3 spans 13 amino acids. Germline V gene lookup returns CDR1 SGHRS and CDR2 YFSETQ. Trimming removed 1 base from V and 4 bases from J, with 6 bases in between. The CDR3 reads CASSLNNGNTIYF. The CDR3 coding sequence is TGCGCCAGCAGCTTGAACAACGGAAACACCATATATTTT.

The chain has TRBV5-6 and TRBJ1-4; D is undetermined. V lost 2 bases, J lost 8 bases, and 7 bases lay in between. The germline gives CDR1 SGHDT, CDR2 YYEEEE. The CDR3 length is 12 residues. CDR3 coding DNA: TGTGCCAGCAGCTTCGTGGAGGAAAAACTGTTTTTT. Translating gives CASSFVEEKLFF.

This clone was observed a single time. V is TRBV2 and J is TRBJ2-7; 10 nucleotides line up with TRBD1. After removal of 6 bases from V and 7 bases from J, the junction contained 9 bases not matched to a gene. The CDR3 loop spans 14 amino acids. Germline V gene data show CDR1 as SNHLY and CDR2 as FYNNEI. This CDR3 is CASRPGTGVGEQYF. The CDR3, as DNA: TGTGCCAGCAGACCCGGGACAGGGGTCGGAGAGCAGTACTTC.